This T cell receptor beta chain was sequenced in a study of cytomegalovirus exposure and HLA in healthy donors. As for the study in general: Ancestry clustering placed about 80% of around 400 genotyped donors in the Caucasian-associated cluster.

Study conclusions and caveats: CMV serostatus stood as the only immune exposure information on hand.

V was pared by 5 bases and J by 2 bases, with 10 bases of the junction left unmatched. Germline loops: CDR1 PRHDT, CDR2 FYEKMQ (reference sequence). This CDR3 contains 17 residues. Concerning this clone itself: Its antigen is unidentified.

The PCR had 60 Vbeta and 13 Jbeta primers. The method was immunoSEQ multiplex PCR; TCRdb's version includes in-frame clones alone and lacks a portion of them. Among some 120,000 clones listed, under 85% were seen once. Material: PBMCs. V and J are TRBV13 and TRBJ1-1, with 11 nucleotides matching TRBD1. This TCR was sampled from a woman aged 45-65 years in good health and CMV-seropositive. The chain's CDR3 is CASSTYGQGASNTEAFF. In DNA form, the CDR3 reads TGTGCCAGCAGCACTTACGGACAGGGGGCGAGTAACACTGAAGCTTTCTTT.